This T cell receptor (beta chain) was obtained from a study of cytomegalovirus exposure and HLA in healthy donors. Study observations and caveats: HLA-A and HLA-B allele assignments for most subjects were reportedly predicted accurately using TCR beta sequences. Data from an earlier analysis indicated that most TCR beta V segments were productive either about 90% or about 30% of the time.

The PCR contained 60 Vbeta and 13 Jbeta primers. Clones were read by immunoSEQ multiplex PCR, and TCRdb kept only the in-frame ones, dropping some. Seen here are 100,000 to 150,000 clones, around 72% observed once, and the top ten hold about 3%. Turning to this clone: Its antigen is still unknown.

The CDR3 is 15 amino acids. V lost 5 bases to trimming and J lost 4 bases, with 17 bases between them. CDR1 and CDR2 from the germline V gene are SGHTA and FQGNSA. Sequences were obtained from PBMCs. The source of this sequence is a human donor in good health. The rearrangement links TRBV7-2 to TRBJ1-1; D unresolved. The CDR3 sequence: CASSPGPPGSTEAFF. The DNA for the CDR3 is TGTGCCAGCAGCCCTGGGCCCCCCGGGAGCACTGAAGCTTTCTTT. Drawing the rest from reference TRBV7-2 and TRBJ1-1, the complete variable domain is GAGVSQSPSNKVTEKGKDVELRCDPISGHTALYWYRQSLGQGLEFLIYFQGNSAPDKSGLPSDRFSAERTGGSVSTLTIQRTQQEDSAVYLCASSPGPPGSTEAFFGQGTRLTVV.